Listed here are 21 T cell receptor beta chains from one sample, sequenced in a study of T cell changes during pregnancy in multiple sclerosis (dated 2019 in TCRdb). To prepare the library, the immunoSEQ multiplex PCR assay was applied. The clones in this table, taken by TCRdb from immuneACCESS, are in-frame only. Not every clone is retained; where verified, under half of the shortfall comes from an unresolved V gene, and the cause of the rest is unknown. The sample profile shows more than 65,000 clones; roughly nine tenths of them were found once. Around 0.22% of the sample lies in the top ten. The sequences come from CD4+ T cells from peripheral blood mononuclear cells, collected before pregnancy. The receptors here all came from a female donor with multiple sclerosis, enrolled in a pregnancy study.

The chain combines TRBV5-5 with TRBJ2-7, with 9 bases that match TRBD1. Unmatched junction bases numbered 10, after V lost 4 bases and J lost 5 bases. Germline CDR1 SGHKS, CDR2 YYEKEE (reference sequence). The CDR3 loop spans 15 amino acids. CDR3 in amino acids: CASSTTGTGLHEQYF. The CDR3 bases are TGTGCCAGCAGCACGACCGGGACAGGGCTACACGAGCAGTACTTC. The variable domain in full, completed from reference TRBV5-5 and TRBJ2-7, reads DAGVTQSPTHLIKTRGQQVTLRCSPISGHKSVSWYQQVLGQGPQFIFQYYEKEERGRGNFPDRFSARQFPNYSSELNVNALLLGDSALYLCASSTTGTGLHEQYFGPGTRLTVT.

The chain couples TRBV7-9 to TRBJ1-2; 7 bases line up with TRBD1. With 5 bases clipped from V and 4 bases from J, the junction kept 7 bases outside the gene matches. CDR1 is SEHNR, CDR2 FQNEAQ, per germline (reference sequence). This CDR3 contains 14 residues. The CDR3 coding sequence is TGTGCCAGCAGCAAAGGACAGGCTCTCTATGGCTACACCTTC. It translates to CASSKGQALYGYTF.

The chain joins TRBV5-6 to TRBJ1-1; 9 bases line up with TRBD1. Germline lookup yields CDR1 SGHDT and CDR2 YYEEEE. J gave up 1 base and V 1 base, and 5 bases lay outside the gene matches. The CDR3 consists of 16 residues. As DNA, the CDR3 is TGTGCCAGCAGCTTGTACAGGGGGCCCCAGAACACTGAAGCTTTCTTT. As protein: CASSLYRGPQNTEAFF.

The chain couples TRBV27 to TRBJ1-5, with D hard to call. The CDR3 length is 14 residues. V shed 7 bases and J shed 1 base, with 11 bases lying between them. Looked up from germline, CDR1 is MNHEY and CDR2 is SMNVEV (reference sequence). CDR3 nucleotide sequence: TGTGCCAGCACCCCCGCCGGGAGCAATCAGCCCCAGCATTTT. Its protein is CASTPAGSNQPQHF.

The chain has TRBV7-8 and TRBJ2-2, with D possibly matching TRBD1 (5 bases). This CDR3 is 13 amino acids long. Looked up from germline, CDR1 is SGHVS and CDR2 is FQNEAQ. Deletions cut 5 bases from V and 6 bases from J, with 10 bases between. Here the CDR3 reads CASSVRTSGELFF. CDR3 bases: TGTGCCAGCAGCGTCCGGACATCCGGGGAGCTGTTTTTT.

The chain is built from TRBV9 and TRBJ1-5, with D unresolved. Trimming shortened V by 2 bases and J by 5 bases, and 14 bases separated the two germline ends. Germline V lookup: CDR1 SGDLS, CDR2 YYNGEE. This CDR3 has 15 amino acids. The CDR3 region is CASSVTGRKDQPQHF. DNA of the CDR3: TGTGCCAGCAGCGTGACGGGGAGAAAGGATCAGCCCCAGCATTTT.

About this clone: Other DNA sequences within the sample encode an identical CDR3. The chain couples TRBV30 to TRBJ1-1; D call uncertain. The germline gives CDR1 GTSNPN, CDR2 SVGIG (reference sequence). The CDR3 has 13 amino acids. V lost 0 bases and J lost 0, with 5 bases in between. Written as DNA, the CDR3 is TGTGCCTGGAGTGTAACGGTGAACACTGAAGCTTTCTTT. The encoded protein is CAWSVTVNTEAFF.

This clone was found once. The chain has TRBV30 and TRBJ1-2, with no clear D. V was shortened by 3 bases and J by 1 base, with 15 bases between the two germline ends. The CDR3 extends over 15 amino acids. Germline V CDR1 and CDR2: GTSNPN, SVGIG (reference sequence). CDR3 sequence (DNA): TGTGCCTGGAGGTTAGCGTCCAGCGTTAACTATGGCTACACCTTC. Encoded protein: CAWRLASSVNYGYTF.

As to this clone: Germline and junction disagree at one end, which may indicate a read error. This rearrangement joins TRBV4-2 to TRBJ2-1; a weak D match, TRBD2 (5 bases). Germline assignment: CDR1 LGHNA and CDR2 YNFKEQ. The CDR3 runs 20 residues. CDR3 residues: CASSQELIGSAQSSHNEQFF. The CDR3 DNA is TGTGCCAGCAGCCAAGAGCTAATCGGTAGCGCCCAATCCTCCCACAATGAGCAGTTCTTC.

This clone came up once. V gene TRBV25-1 combines with J gene TRBJ2-7; 7 nucleotides match TRBD2. Germline assignment: CDR1 MGHDK and CDR2 SYGVNS. The CDR3 totals 15 residues. J was trimmed by 5 bases and V by 2 bases; bases with no gene match: 9. The CDR3 here is CASSEVGVAGDEQYF. As DNA, the CDR3 is TGTGCCAGCAGTGAAGTCGGAGTGGCGGGGGACGAGCAGTACTTC.

DNA of the CDR3: TGTGCCAGCAGCCCCTCGGTGGGGGCGAATAATGAAAAACTGTTTTTT. This sequence encodes CASSPSVGANNEKLFF. The chain combines TRBV9 with TRBJ1-4; the D gene is possibly TRBD1 (6 bases). Per the germline V gene, CDR1 is SGDLS and CDR2 is YYNGEE. Trimming stripped 4 bases from V and 4 bases from J, with 17 bases between. This CDR3 has 16 amino acids. Full variable domain (missing parts from reference TRBV9 and TRBJ1-4): DSGVTQTPKHLITATGQRVTLRCSPRSGDLSVYWYQQSLDQGLQFLIQYYNGEERAKGNILERFSAQQFPDLHSELNLSSLELGDSALYFCASSPSVGANNEKLFFGSGTQLSVL.

The CDR3, as DNA: TGTGCCAGCAGTTTCCCGGGACTGGGCTACAATGAGCAGTTCTTC. Translating it yields CASSFPGLGYNEQFF. This rearrangement joins TRBV28 to TRBJ2-1; a weak D match, TRBD2 (6 bases). V lost 3 bases and J 3 bases, leaving 12 bases between the germline ends. CDR1 is MDHEN and CDR2 is SYDVKM in the germline V gene. This CDR3 contains 15 residues.

The chain combines TRBV7-9 with TRBJ2-1; TRBD2 aligns across 11 bases. This CDR3 contains 14 residues. V shed 6 bases, J shed 8 bases, and the junction held 6 bases outside the gene matches. Germline V gene lookup returns CDR1 SEHNR and CDR2 FQNEAQ (reference sequence). The CDR3 DNA follows: TGTGCCAGCAGACTAGCGGGAGAGTTATATGAGCAGTTCTTC. Its translation is CASRLAGELYEQFF.

The chain recombines TRBV11-2 with TRBJ2-5; 7 bases are shared with TRBD2. This CDR3 is 17 amino acids long. The germline CDR1 and CDR2 sequences are SGHAT and FQNNGV. V was clipped by 7 bases and J by 5 bases; unmatched bases: 19. DNA for the CDR3: TGTGCCAGCAACTCACCCTCCGCGAGCGGGGCGGAGGAGACCCAGTACTTC. It encodes CASNSPSASGAEETQYF.

V is TRBV27 and J is TRBJ2-5; 7 nucleotides match TRBD2. CDR3 length equals 15 residues. CDR1 MNHEY and CDR2 SMNVEV come from the germline V gene (reference sequence). With V trimmed by 3 bases and J by 1 base, 5 bases remained unmatched. The CDR3: CASSLGGNSQETQYF. The DNA for the CDR3 is TGTGCCAGCAGTTTGGGAGGGAACAGCCAAGAGACCCAGTACTTC.

On this clone itself: Its ends do not fully match the called genes, so a read error is possible. This chain connects TRBV30 to TRBJ1-4; D perhaps matches TRBD1 (5 bases). Looked up from germline, CDR1 is GTSNPN and CDR2 is SVGIG (reference sequence). There are 13 residues in the CDR3. The CDR3 is CAWSVGSEGAQVF. The CDR3 DNA is TGTGCCTGGAGTGTAGGGTCGGAAGGGGCTCAGGTTTTT.

This clone has just one count. The rearrangement joins TRBV15 to TRBJ1-3; 9 nucleotides align to TRBD1. V lost 3 bases and J lost 4; bases outside the gene matches: 4. This CDR3 contains 15 residues. Germline assignment: CDR1 LNHNV and CDR2 YYDKDF (reference sequence). Here the CDR3 reads CATSREQGAGNTIYF. In nucleotides, the CDR3 is TGTGCCACCAGCAGGGAACAGGGGGCGGGAAACACCATATATTTT.

The chain couples TRBV28 to TRBJ2-1; the D gene is possibly TRBD1 (5 bases). This CDR3 is built from 14 residues. The germline V gene has CDR1 MDHEN and CDR2 SYDVKM. Trimming took 2 bases from V and 5 from J, leaving 10 bases between them. In nucleotides, the CDR3 is TGTGCCAGCAGTTTAAGGGGTGGGGACAATGAGCAGTTCTTC. It yields the protein CASSLRGGDNEQFF.

This clone was seen only a few times. V usage is TRBV30 and J usage is TRBJ1-1; D might be TRBD1 (5 bases). The germline CDR1 and CDR2 sequences are GTSNPN and SVGIG (reference sequence). V lost 0 bases to trimming and J lost 7 bases, with 12 bases between them. This CDR3 region has 13 residues. The CDR3, as DNA: TGTGCCTGGAGTGTAGAGAGGACAAGTGAAGCTTTCTTT. Its protein is CAWSVERTSEAFF.

The chain links TRBV6-1 to TRBJ2-5; D unresolved. Trimming pared 5 bases from V and 4 bases from J, leaving 17 bases between. This CDR3 contains 15 residues. Germline-derived CDR1 and CDR2 are MNHNS and SASEGT. The CDR3, as DNA: TGTGCCAGCAGTCACGCCGACCTGGGCCGAGAGACCCAGTACTTC. Protein: CASSHADLGRETQYF.

The gene calls are TRBV5-4 and TRBJ2-4, with TRBD2 matching over 7 bases. The CDR3 is made up of 16 amino acids. CDR1 is SGHNT and CDR2 is YYREEE in the germline V gene (reference sequence). V lost 4 bases and J lost 4; bases outside the gene matches: 11. The CDR3 sequence is CASSLGGSGRKNIQYF. Written as DNA, the CDR3 is TGTGCCAGCAGCCTCGGGGGGAGTGGTAGAAAAAACATTCAGTACTTC.